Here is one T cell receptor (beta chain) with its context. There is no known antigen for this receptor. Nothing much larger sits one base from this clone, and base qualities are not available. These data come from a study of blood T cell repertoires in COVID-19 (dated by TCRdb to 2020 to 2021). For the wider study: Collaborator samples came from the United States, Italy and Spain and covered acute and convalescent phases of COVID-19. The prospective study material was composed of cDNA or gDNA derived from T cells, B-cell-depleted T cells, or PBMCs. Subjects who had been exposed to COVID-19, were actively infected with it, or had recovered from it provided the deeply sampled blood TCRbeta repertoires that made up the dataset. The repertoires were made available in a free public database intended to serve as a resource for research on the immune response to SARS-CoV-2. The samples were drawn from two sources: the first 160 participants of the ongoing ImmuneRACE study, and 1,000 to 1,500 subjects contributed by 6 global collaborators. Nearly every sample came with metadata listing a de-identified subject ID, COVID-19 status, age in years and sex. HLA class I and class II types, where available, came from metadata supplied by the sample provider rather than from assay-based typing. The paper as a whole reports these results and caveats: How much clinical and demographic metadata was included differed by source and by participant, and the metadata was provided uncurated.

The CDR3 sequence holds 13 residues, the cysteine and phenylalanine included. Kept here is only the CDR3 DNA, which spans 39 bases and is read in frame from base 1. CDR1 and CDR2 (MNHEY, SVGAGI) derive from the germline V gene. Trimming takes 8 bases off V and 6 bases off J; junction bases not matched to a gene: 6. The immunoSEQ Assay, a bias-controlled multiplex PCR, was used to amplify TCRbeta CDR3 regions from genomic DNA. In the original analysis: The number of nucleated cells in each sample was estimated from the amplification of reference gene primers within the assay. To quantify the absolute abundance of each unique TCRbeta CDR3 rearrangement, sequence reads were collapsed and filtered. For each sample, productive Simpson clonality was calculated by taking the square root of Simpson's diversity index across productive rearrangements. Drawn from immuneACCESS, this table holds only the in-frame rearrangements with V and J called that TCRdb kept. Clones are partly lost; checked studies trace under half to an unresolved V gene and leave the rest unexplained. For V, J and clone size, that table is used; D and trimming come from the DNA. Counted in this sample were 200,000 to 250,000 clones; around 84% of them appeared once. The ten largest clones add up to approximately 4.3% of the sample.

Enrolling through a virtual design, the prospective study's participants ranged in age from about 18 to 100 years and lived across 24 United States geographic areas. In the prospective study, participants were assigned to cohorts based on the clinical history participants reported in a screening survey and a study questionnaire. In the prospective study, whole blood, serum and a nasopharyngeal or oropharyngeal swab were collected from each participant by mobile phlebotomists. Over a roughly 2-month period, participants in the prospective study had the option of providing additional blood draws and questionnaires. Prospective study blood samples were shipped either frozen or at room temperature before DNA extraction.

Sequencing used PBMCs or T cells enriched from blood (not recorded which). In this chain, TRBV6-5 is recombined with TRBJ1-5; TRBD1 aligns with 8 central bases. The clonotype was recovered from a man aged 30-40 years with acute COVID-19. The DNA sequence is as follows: TGTGCCAGCGCAGGGGGCTACGGTCAGCCCCAGCATTTT. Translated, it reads CASAGGYGQPQHF.